The rows below give T cell receptor beta chains drawn from one sample of a study of blood T cells in healthy people across ages. TCRdb recomputed calls from the 5' RACE reads with MiXCR, one row per CDR3 protein. The sample lists around 1,700,000 distinct CDR3 sequences, 28% occurring once. The sample taken for sequencing was blood. The receptor source for this set is a woman in her twenties or thirties in good health. Each CDR3 is given with its conserved first and last residue. D genes are given only for firm matches.

j_call: TRBJ1-4; v_call: TRBV20-1; d_call: TRBD1; cdr3_aa: CSLQGVNEKLFF
j_call: TRBJ2-3; v_call: TRBV4-3; d_call: TRBD2; cdr3_aa: CASSQGLAGVIDTQYF
j_call: TRBJ2-5; v_call: TRBV5-1; d_call: TRBD2; cdr3_aa: CASDPTSGGRETQYF
j_call: TRBJ1-2; v_call: TRBV12-3/TRBV12-4; d_call: TRBD1; cdr3_aa: CASRPRDRAGYTF
j_call: TRBJ1-1; v_call: TRBV12-3/TRBV12-4; d_call: NA; cdr3_aa: CASSLALAGNTEAFF
j_call: TRBJ2-7; v_call: TRBV24-1; d_call: NA; cdr3_aa: CATSAGSSSYEQYF
j_call: TRBJ1-1; v_call: TRBV29-1; d_call: TRBD1; cdr3_aa: CSAPGGSGEAFF
j_call: TRBJ2-7; v_call: TRBV20-1; d_call: NA; cdr3_aa: CSARAPGVGLGYEQYF
j_call: TRBJ2-5; v_call: TRBV5-1; d_call: TRBD1; cdr3_aa: CASSLPEGGAKETQYF
j_call: TRBJ1-2; v_call: TRBV6-2/TRBV6-3; d_call: NA; cdr3_aa: CASSSSGQTYGYTF
j_call: TRBJ2-1; v_call: TRBV6-2/TRBV6-3; d_call: TRBD2; cdr3_aa: CASRPGLAGGPNEQFF
j_call: TRBJ1-2; v_call: TRBV28; d_call: NA; cdr3_aa: CASSLGRARGYTF
j_call: TRBJ2-5; v_call: TRBV6-2/TRBV6-3; d_call: TRBD1; cdr3_aa: CASRLRQGHQETQYF
j_call: TRBJ2-5; v_call: TRBV2; d_call: NA; cdr3_aa: CASLAPGTQPEETQYF
j_call: TRBJ2-1; v_call: TRBV5-6; d_call: TRBD1; cdr3_aa: CASSLSLQGFNEQFF
j_call: TRBJ2-7; v_call: TRBV20-1; d_call: NA; cdr3_aa: CSARENRGSEAQYF
j_call: TRBJ2-3; v_call: TRBV5-6; d_call: NA; cdr3_aa: CASINRTSDTQYF
j_call: TRBJ2-3; v_call: TRBV7-3; d_call: TRBD2; cdr3_aa: CASSLGLTSGGDGDTQYF
j_call: TRBJ1-5; v_call: TRBV2; d_call: NA; cdr3_aa: CASRADRSGNQPQHF
j_call: TRBJ2-3; v_call: TRBV11-2; d_call: NA; cdr3_aa: CASSHSSGKATDTQYF
j_call: TRBJ1-2; v_call: TRBV25-1; d_call: NA; cdr3_aa: CASSEYAQGRDYGYTF
j_call: TRBJ1-1; v_call: TRBV9; d_call: NA; cdr3_aa: CASTKRDAKWSTEAFF
j_call: TRBJ1-1; v_call: TRBV11-2; d_call: TRBD1; cdr3_aa: CASSSRGAGMNTEAFF
j_call: TRBJ2-4; v_call: TRBV20-1; d_call: NA; cdr3_aa: CSAPGRVGNIQYF
j_call: TRBJ2-1; v_call: TRBV12-3/TRBV12-4; d_call: TRBD1; cdr3_aa: CASSSRGLWRDEQFF
j_call: TRBJ2-1; v_call: TRBV14; d_call: NA; cdr3_aa: CASSLRDLNNEQFF
j_call: TRBJ2-3; v_call: TRBV20-1; d_call: TRBD2; cdr3_aa: CSARGLAGGYADTQYF
j_call: TRBJ1-2; v_call: TRBV7-9; d_call: NA; cdr3_aa: CASSGRENGYTF
j_call: TRBJ1-5; v_call: TRBV5-1; d_call: TRBD1; cdr3_aa: CASSLVPAGTGGRGQPQHF
j_call: TRBJ2-5; v_call: TRBV5-1; d_call: TRBD2; cdr3_aa: CASSPLTSGIETQYF
j_call: TRBJ1-3; v_call: TRBV9; d_call: TRBD1; cdr3_aa: CASSSRDSPVSGNTIYF
j_call: TRBJ2-7; v_call: TRBV20-1; d_call: TRBD2; cdr3_aa: CSATSTSGVIREQYF
j_call: TRBJ1-2; v_call: TRBV4-3; d_call: TRBD1; cdr3_aa: CASSKGTGVYYGYTF
j_call: TRBJ2-1; v_call: TRBV12-3/TRBV12-4; d_call: TRBD1; cdr3_aa: CASSLKTGGYYNEQFF
j_call: TRBJ1-1; v_call: TRBV7-9; d_call: NA; cdr3_aa: CASSGEGLSLVEAFF
j_call: TRBJ2-7; v_call: TRBV6-1; d_call: TRBD2; cdr3_aa: CASSDPAGPSYEQYF
j_call: TRBJ2-3; v_call: TRBV20-1; d_call: NA; cdr3_aa: CSARVPSGAGTDTQYF
j_call: TRBJ2-7; v_call: TRBV12-3/TRBV12-4; d_call: NA; cdr3_aa: CASSSRSSYEQYF
j_call: TRBJ1-5; v_call: TRBV6-1; d_call: TRBD1; cdr3_aa: CASSANRGLPFVGNQPQHF
j_call: TRBJ2-1; v_call: TRBV6-6; d_call: NA; cdr3_aa: CASSSPSVDEQFF
j_call: TRBJ2-7; v_call: TRBV20-1; d_call: NA; cdr3_aa: CSARAALNYEQYF
j_call: TRBJ2-1; v_call: TRBV9; d_call: TRBD1; cdr3_aa: CASSEDRVFNEQFF
j_call: TRBJ2-2; v_call: TRBV2; d_call: NA; cdr3_aa: CASTWGSGAGELFF
j_call: TRBJ2-5; v_call: TRBV6-1; d_call: TRBD2; cdr3_aa: CASSEGLRQLADKETQYF
j_call: TRBJ2-1; v_call: TRBV7-2; d_call: NA; cdr3_aa: CASSFSADGTEQFF
j_call: TRBJ1-5; v_call: TRBV27; d_call: NA; cdr3_aa: CASSLSPGGKPQHF